Listed here are 21 T cell receptor beta chains from one sample, sequenced in a study of T cells in localized non-small cell lung cancer. Assay used: immunoSEQ multiplex PCR; TCRdb lists only in-frame clones, some missing. The sample carries under 40,000 clones, about 92% recorded once. The sample was peripheral blood, taken before any cancer treatment. The origin of the receptors is an older female donor with stage I lung adenocarcinoma.

In this sample, this clone turned up once. V and J are TRBV7-2 and TRBJ1-4; D unresolved. CDR1 and CDR2 from the germline V gene are SGHTA and FQGNSA. V was clipped by 4 bases and J by 8 bases, with 8 bases between them. CDR3 size: 12 residues. Written as DNA, the CDR3 is TGTGCCAGCAGCTCCGGAGGGGAAAAACTGTTTTTT. Protein: CASSSGGEKLFF.

This chain connects TRBV30 to TRBJ2-4, with D perhaps matching TRBD1 or TRBD2 (5 bases each). This CDR3 spans 10 amino acids. Trimming pared 5 bases from V and 8 bases from J, leaving 7 bases between. Germline V gives CDR1 GTSNPN, CDR2 SVGIG (reference sequence). The CDR3, as DNA: TGTGCCTGGGGGACGGACATTCAGTACTTC. Encoded protein: CAWGTDIQYF. Drawing the rest from reference TRBV30 and TRBJ2-4, the complete variable domain is SQTIHQWPATLVQPVGSPLSLECTVEGTSNPNLYWYRQAAGRGLQLLFYSVGIGQISSEVPQNLSASRPQDRQFILSSKKLLLSDSGFYLCAWGTDIQYFGAGTRLSVL.

This chain joins TRBV7-6 and TRBJ2-5; D assignment may be TRBD1 or TRBD2 (6 bases each). The CDR3 contains 14 residues. Trimming took off 1 base at V and 4 bases at J, with 10 bases between the two ends. The germline V gene has CDR1 SGHVS and CDR2 FNYEAQ. In nucleotides, the CDR3 is TGTGCCAGCAGCTTAGAAGGGGGAGGAGAGACCCAGTACTTC. It codes for CASSLEGGGETQYF.

The V and J genes are TRBV7-2 and TRBJ2-5; no clear D gene. The CDR3 is made up of 15 amino acids. Trimming pared 3 bases from V and 1 base from J, leaving 12 bases between. Looked up from germline, CDR1 is SGHTA and CDR2 is FQGNSA. The CDR3 DNA follows: TGTGCCAGCAGCTTTAGTTTGGGTCTCCAAGAGACCCAGTACTTC. Its translation: CASSFSLGLQETQYF.

Of note for this clone: The junction and the germline gene differ at one end; a read error may be behind it. V gene TRBV5-1 combines with J gene TRBJ1-3; possibly TRBD1 for D (6 bases). Per the germline V gene, CDR1 is SGHRS and CDR2 is YFSETQ. This CDR3 is built from 16 residues. In DNA form, the CDR3 reads TGCGCCAGCAGCCGCCAAGGGGGTGACTCTGGAAACACCACATATTTT. This encodes CASSRQGGDSGNTTYF.

This chain connects TRBV7-9 to TRBJ1-2; D not resolved. Germline lookup yields CDR1 SEHNR and CDR2 FQNEAQ (reference sequence). The length of the CDR3 is 14 residues. V was pared by 8 bases and J by 7 bases, with 20 bases between. CDR3 nucleotides: TGTGCCAGCCCCGAAGGGCCACTTTCGGGTGGCTACACCTTC. It translates to CASPEGPLSGGYTF.

The chain has TRBV2 and TRBJ2-3; either TRBD1 or TRBD2 may supply D (5 bases each). CDR3 length: 13 amino acids. The germline V gene encodes CDR1 SNHLY and CDR2 FYNNEI. V was cut by 2 bases and J by 9 bases, with 12 bases left in between. CDR3: CASSELGAGTQYF. The CDR3 region has the DNA TGTGCCAGCAGTGAACTCGGGGCTGGGACGCAGTATTTT.

V and J are TRBV4-2 and TRBJ1-2, with D perhaps TRBD1 (5 bases). V was trimmed by 0 bases and J by 2 bases, leaving 10 bases between them. This CDR3 spans 15 amino acids. Looked up from germline, CDR1 is LGHNA and CDR2 is YNFKEQ. The CDR3 reads CASSQDFAGNYGYTF. CDR3 nucleotides: TGTGCCAGCAGCCAAGATTTTGCAGGGAACTATGGCTACACCTTC.

Only one count was recorded for this clone. The J gene is TRBJ2-7, the V gene TRBV6-5; TRBD2 matches 9 bases. The germline V gene encodes CDR1 MNHEY and CDR2 SVGAGI. The CDR3 spans 15 residues. J lost 3 bases, V lost 0 bases, and 3 bases had no gene match. CDR3 DNA: TGTGCCAGCAGTTACTCGGGAGCGGGAGGCTACGAGCAGTACGTC. Residues: CASSYSGAGGYEQYV.

The sample holds one count of this clone. This sequence joins TRBV27 and TRBJ2-3, with 7 positions matching TRBD1. V was pared by 5 bases and J by 12 bases, with 8 bases of the junction left unmatched. The CDR3 extends over 12 amino acids. From germline, CDR1 is MNHEY and CDR2 SMNVEV (reference sequence). The CDR3 protein is CASSEVDREQYF. The CDR3 nucleotides read TGTGCCAGCAGTGAGGTAGACAGGGAACAGTATTTT.

This sequence joins TRBV7-2 and TRBJ2-6, with D perhaps TRBD1 or TRBD2 (5 bases each). Germline CDR1 reads SGHTA; CDR2 reads FQGNSA. The CDR3 has 17 amino acids. V lost 4 bases to trimming and J lost 3 bases, with 16 bases between them. The CDR3 spells CASSSHGASDGANVLTF. CDR3 in DNA: TGTGCCAGCAGCTCCCACGGGGCTAGTGATGGGGCCAACGTCCTGACTTTC.

The chain uses TRBV7-2 and TRBJ2-3; D might be TRBD1 or TRBD2, each matching 5 bases. Trimming cost V 2 bases and J 0 bases, with 9 bases left between them. CDR3 length equals 15 residues. From germline, CDR1 is SGHTA and CDR2 FQGNSA. The CDR3 loop reads CASSLLGTSTDTQYF. DNA of the CDR3: TGTGCCAGCAGCTTACTCGGGACGAGCACAGATACGCAGTATTTT. Filled out from reference TRBV7-2 and TRBJ2-3, the complete variable domain reads GAGVSQSPSNKVTEKGKDVELRCDPISGHTALYWYRQSLGQGLEFLIYFQGNSAPDKSGLPSDRFSAERTGGSVSTLTIQRTQQEDSAVYLCASSLLGTSTDTQYFGPGTRLTVL.

The rearrangement uses TRBV18 and TRBJ1-5; D unclear. The germline gives CDR1 KGHSH, CDR2 LQKENI. This CDR3 region has 11 residues. Trimming took off 6 bases at V and 4 bases at J, with 4 bases between the two ends. The CDR3 spells CASSGNQPQHF. CDR3 DNA sequence: TGTGCCAGCTCGGGTAATCAGCCCCAGCATTTT.

Only one count was recorded for this clone. This chain uses TRBV28 with TRBJ2-7; 9 bases match TRBD2. Germline CDR1 reads MDHEN; CDR2 reads SYDVKM. The CDR3 has 17 amino acids. Trimming removed 5 bases from V and 2 bases from J; junction bases left unmatched: 13. For the CDR3, the DNA is TGTGCCAGCAGTAACAGGGGACTAGCCGACGAGCCCTACGAGCAGTACGTC. As protein: CASSNRGLADEPYEQYV.

This chain links TRBV10-2 with TRBJ2-3, with 8 bases identical to TRBD2. Trimming removed 10 bases from V and 4 bases from J; junction bases left unmatched: 10. Germline V gene lookup returns CDR1 WSHSY and CDR2 SAAADI. The CDR3 runs 14 residues. The CDR3 DNA reads as TGCGCCACCCTCGTGGCGGGAGGCCCAGATACGCAGTATTTT. This sequence encodes CATLVAGGPDTQYF.

The genes are TRBV6-6 and TRBJ2-7; 10 bases map to TRBD1. The CDR3 consists of 15 residues. From germline, CDR1 is MNHNY and CDR2 SVGAGI (reference sequence). With V trimmed by 2 bases and J by 1 base, 2 bases remained unmatched. Here the CDR3 DNA reads TGTGCCAGCAGTTACGGGACAGGGGCGTCCTACGAGCAGTACGTC. Its protein is CASSYGTGASYEQYV.

The rearrangement links TRBV18 to TRBJ2-5; the D is unclear. The V end lost 3 bases, the J end lost 2 bases, and 7 bases lay between the germline ends. This CDR3 spans 13 amino acids. Germline V gene data show CDR1 as KGHSH and CDR2 as LQKENI. CDR3 nucleotide sequence: TGTGCCAGCTCACCCTTCACGCAAGAGACCCAGTACTTC. Its translation: CASSPFTQETQYF.

The V call is TRBV18, the J call TRBJ2-2, with D possibly TRBD1 on 5 matching bases. This CDR3 spans 12 amino acids. CDR1 is KGHSH and CDR2 is LQKENI in the germline V gene. V was pared by 3 bases and J by 8 bases, with 7 bases between. The CDR3 DNA sequence: TGTGCCAGCTCACCGCAGGGAGGGGAGCTGTTTTTT. Its protein is CASSPQGGELFF.

CDR3 protein: CASSTGTASYEQYV. In DNA, the CDR3 is TGTGCCAGCAGCACCGGGACAGCCTCCTACGAGCAGTACGTC. The J gene is TRBJ2-7, the V gene TRBV28; 7 bases fit TRBD1. Germline CDR1 MDHEN, CDR2 SYDVKM. The CDR3 extends over 14 amino acids. With V trimmed by 6 bases and J by 0 bases, 5 bases remained unmatched.

This chain connects TRBV7-3 to TRBJ2-3, with 13 bases matching TRBD2. The CDR3 contains 17 residues. J gave up 2 bases and V 4 bases, and 6 bases lay outside the gene matches. Germline V gene data show CDR1 as SGHTA and CDR2 as FQGTGA. Here the CDR3 DNA reads TGTGCCAGCAGCTCTTCGACTAGCGGGAGGTTCACAGATACGCAGTATTTT. Protein sequence: CASSSSTSGRFTDTQYF. Variable domain in full (rest from reference TRBV7-3 and TRBJ2-3): GAGVSQTPSNKVTEKGKYVELRCDPISGHTALYWYRQSLGQGPEFLIYFQGTGAADDSGLPNDRFFAVRPEGSVSTLKIQRTERGDSAVYLCASSSSTSGRFTDTQYFGPGTRLTVL.

The V gene is TRBV28, the J gene TRBJ1-5, with 9 bases that match TRBD1. With 4 bases clipped from V and 5 bases from J, the junction kept 6 bases outside the gene matches. CDR3 length: 15 residues. Germline CDR1 reads MDHEN; CDR2 reads SYDVKM. CDR3 DNA: TGTGCCAGCAGTTCTACCGGGACAGGGTATCAGCCCCAGCATTTT. Its translation is CASSSTGTGYQPQHF.